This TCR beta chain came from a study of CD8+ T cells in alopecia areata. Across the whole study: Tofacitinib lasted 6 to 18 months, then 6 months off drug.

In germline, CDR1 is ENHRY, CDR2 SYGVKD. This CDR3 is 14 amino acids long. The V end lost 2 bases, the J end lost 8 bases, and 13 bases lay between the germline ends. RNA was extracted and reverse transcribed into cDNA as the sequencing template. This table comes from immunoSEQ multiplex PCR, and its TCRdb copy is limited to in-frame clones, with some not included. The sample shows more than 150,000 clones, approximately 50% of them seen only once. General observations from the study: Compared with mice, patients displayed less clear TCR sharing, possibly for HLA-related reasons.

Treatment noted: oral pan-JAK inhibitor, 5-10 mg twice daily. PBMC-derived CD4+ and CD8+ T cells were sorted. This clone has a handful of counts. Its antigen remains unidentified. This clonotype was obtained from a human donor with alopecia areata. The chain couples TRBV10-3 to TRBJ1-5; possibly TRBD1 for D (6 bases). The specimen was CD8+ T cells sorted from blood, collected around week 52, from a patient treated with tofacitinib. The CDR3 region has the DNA TGTGCCATCAGTGAGCACGAGGGGGGGAAGCCCCAGCATTTT. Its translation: CAISEHEGGKPQHF.